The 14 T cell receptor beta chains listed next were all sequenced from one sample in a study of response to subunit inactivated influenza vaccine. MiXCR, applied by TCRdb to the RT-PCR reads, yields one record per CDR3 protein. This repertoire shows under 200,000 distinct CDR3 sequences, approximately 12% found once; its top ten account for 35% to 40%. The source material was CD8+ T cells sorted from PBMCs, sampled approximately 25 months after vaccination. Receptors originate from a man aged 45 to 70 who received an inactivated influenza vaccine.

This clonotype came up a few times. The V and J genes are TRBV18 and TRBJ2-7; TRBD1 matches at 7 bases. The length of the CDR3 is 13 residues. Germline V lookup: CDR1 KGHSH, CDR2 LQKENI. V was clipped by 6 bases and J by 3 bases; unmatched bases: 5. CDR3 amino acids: CASSWTGYYEQYF. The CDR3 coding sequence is TGTGCCAGCTCCTGGACAGGATACTACGAGCAGTACTTC.

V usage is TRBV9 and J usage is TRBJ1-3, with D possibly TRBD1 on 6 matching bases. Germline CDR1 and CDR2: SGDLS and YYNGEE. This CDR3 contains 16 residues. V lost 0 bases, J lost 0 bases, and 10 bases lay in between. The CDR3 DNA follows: TGTGCCAGCAGCGTAGGCCCGGGGGCCTCTGGAAACACCATATATTTT. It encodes CASSVGPGASGNTIYF.

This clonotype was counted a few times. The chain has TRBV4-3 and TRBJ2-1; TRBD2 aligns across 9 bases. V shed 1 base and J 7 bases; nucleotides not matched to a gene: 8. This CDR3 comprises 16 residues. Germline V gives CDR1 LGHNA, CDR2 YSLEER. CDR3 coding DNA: TGCGCCAGCAGCCAAGGGGTAGCGGGAGTGGGAAATGAGCAGTTCTTC. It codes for CASSQGVAGVGNEQFF.

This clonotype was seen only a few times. CDR3 region: CATQIAGAVNEQFF. The CDR3 DNA reads TGTGCCACTCAGATAGCGGGAGCGGTCAATGAGCAGTTCTTC. V is TRBV19 and J is TRBJ2-1, with 9 bases matching TRBD2. Germline V gives CDR1 LNHDA, CDR2 SQIVND (reference sequence). This CDR3 region has 14 residues. Unmatched junction bases numbered 10, after V lost 10 bases and J lost 6 bases.

This CDR3 reads CASSLFFGDTGYTF. For the CDR3, the DNA is TGTGCCAGCAGCTTGTTCTTCGGGGATACTGGCTACACCTTC. The chain joins TRBV5-8 to TRBJ1-2; D remains ambiguous. The CDR3 spans 14 residues. Trimming removed 1 base from V and 7 bases from J, with 14 bases in between. In germline, CDR1 is SGHTS, CDR2 YDEGEE.

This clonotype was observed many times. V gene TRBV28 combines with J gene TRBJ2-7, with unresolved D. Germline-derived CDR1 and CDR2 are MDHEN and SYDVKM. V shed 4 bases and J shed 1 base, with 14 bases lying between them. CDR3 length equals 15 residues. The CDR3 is CASSSLGAASYEQYF. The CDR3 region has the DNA TGTGCCAGCAGTTCACTCGGCGCGGCTTCCTACGAGCAGTACTTC.

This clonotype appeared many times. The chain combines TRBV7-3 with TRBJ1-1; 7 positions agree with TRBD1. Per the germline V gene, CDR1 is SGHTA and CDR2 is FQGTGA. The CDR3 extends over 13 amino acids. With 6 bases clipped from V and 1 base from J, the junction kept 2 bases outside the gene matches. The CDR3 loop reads CASSYRGNTEAFF. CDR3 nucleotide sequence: TGTGCCAGCAGTTACAGGGGGAACACTGAAGCTTTCTTT.

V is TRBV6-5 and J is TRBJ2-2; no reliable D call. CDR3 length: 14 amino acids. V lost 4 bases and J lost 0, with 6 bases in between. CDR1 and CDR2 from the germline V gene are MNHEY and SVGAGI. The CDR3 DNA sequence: TGTGCCAGCAGTTCATCCCCGAACACCGGGGAGCTGTTTTTT. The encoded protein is CASSSSPNTGELFF.

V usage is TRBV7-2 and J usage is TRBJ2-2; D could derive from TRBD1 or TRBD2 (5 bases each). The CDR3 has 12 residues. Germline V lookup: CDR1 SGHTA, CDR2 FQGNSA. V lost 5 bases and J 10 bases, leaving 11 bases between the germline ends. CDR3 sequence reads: CASSVGGEELFF. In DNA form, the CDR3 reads TGTGCCAGCAGCGTTGGGGGAGAGGAGCTGTTTTTT.

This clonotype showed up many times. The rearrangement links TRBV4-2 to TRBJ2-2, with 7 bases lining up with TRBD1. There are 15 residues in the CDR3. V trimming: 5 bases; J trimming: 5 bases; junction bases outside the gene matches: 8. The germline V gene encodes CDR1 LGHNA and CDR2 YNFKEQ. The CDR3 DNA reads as TGTGCCAGCAGCTCCAGACAGGGCAGTACCGGGGAGCTGTTTTTT. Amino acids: CASSSRQGSTGELFF.

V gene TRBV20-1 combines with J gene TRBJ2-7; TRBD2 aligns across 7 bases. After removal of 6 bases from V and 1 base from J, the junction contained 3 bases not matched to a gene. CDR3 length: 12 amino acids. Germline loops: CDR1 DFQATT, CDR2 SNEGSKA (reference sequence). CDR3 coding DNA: TGCAGTGCGTTGCGGGGGTCCTACGAGCAGTACTTC. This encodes CSALRGSYEQYF.

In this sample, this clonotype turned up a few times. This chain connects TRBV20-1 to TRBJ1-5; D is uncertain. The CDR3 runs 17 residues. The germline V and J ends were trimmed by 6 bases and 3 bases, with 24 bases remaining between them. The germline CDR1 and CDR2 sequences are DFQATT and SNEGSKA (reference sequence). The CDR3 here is CSAIARRSYKNNQPQHF. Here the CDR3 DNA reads TGCAGTGCGATCGCGCGGAGGTCCTATAAGAACAATCAGCCCCAGCATTTT.

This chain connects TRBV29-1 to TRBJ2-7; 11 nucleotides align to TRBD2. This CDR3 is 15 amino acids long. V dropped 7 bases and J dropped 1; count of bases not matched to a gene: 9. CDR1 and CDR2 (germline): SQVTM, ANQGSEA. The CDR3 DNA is TGCAGCGCCCTGTCGACTAGCGGGGCTTCCTACGAGCAGTACTTC. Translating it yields CSALSTSGASYEQYF.

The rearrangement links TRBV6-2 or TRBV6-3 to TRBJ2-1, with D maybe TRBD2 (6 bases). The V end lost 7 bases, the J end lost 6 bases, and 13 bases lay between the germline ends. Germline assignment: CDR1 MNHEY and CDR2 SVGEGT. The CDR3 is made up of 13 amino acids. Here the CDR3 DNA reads TGTGCCAGCACCGAGACTAGTTTCAATGAGCAGTTCTTC. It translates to CASTETSFNEQFF.